This T cell receptor (beta chain) was observed in a study of response to subunit inactivated influenza vaccine listed by TCRdb under 2018. Regarding the study in general: To follow how T cells responded to a trivalent subunit inactivated influenza vaccine, the researchers relied on deep quantitative profiling of the T cell receptor repertoire. The study at large found these results: It was suggested by the authors that each seasonal influenza vaccination may recruit only a limited number of new T cells.

Library preparation employed RT-PCR. The instrument given in TCRdb is Illumina HiSeq 2500. TCRdb ran its own pipeline on the public reads, namely fastp trimming at Q25 and MiXCR clone calling, and kept in-frame beta chains. Identical CDR3 protein sequences are pooled into one entry, listed with their most common genes and DNA. The sample table shows a few hundred thousand distinct CDR3 sequences, and 20% to 25% are seen once. Approximately 10% of the sample is taken by the ten largest. Concerning this clonotype: No cognate antigen has been identified for it. No base quality values were provided; no much bigger clone lies one nucleotide off.

This TCR was recovered from a man aged 50 to 75 who received an inactivated influenza vaccine. Donor details come from another sample of the same person, matched by shared clones. The sequenced sample was PBMCs from blood, obtained less than 22 months after vaccination.

The CDR3 reads as follows: CASSQDQGRNEQFF. The nucleotides are TGCGCCAGCAGCCAAGATCAGGGTCGGAATGAGCAGTTCTTC. The chain employs TRBV4-3 and TRBJ2-1; 5 matching bases give a weak D call of TRBD1. V gives up 0 bases and J gives up 7 bases, and the segment between their germline ends measures 10 bases. CDR1 LGHNA and CDR2 YSLEER were looked up in the germline V gene. The CDR3 goes from the cysteine to the phenylalanine over 14 residues. The entry retains the CDR3 DNA only, 42 bases that are in frame from base 1.